This T cell receptor beta chain originates from a study of CXCR3-negative and CXCR3-positive naive CD8 T cells. Whole-study context: A total of approximately 140 million TRB reads was generated, with about 1.5 +/- 0.3 million per library.

Comment on this clonotype: Its target is unknown.

The V gene's germline CDR1 is LNHDA and CDR2 SQIVND (reference sequence). The CDR3 runs to 14 residues. Overall study results and limits: CXCR3-positive naive cells carried more hydrophobic TRB CDR3s than CXCR3-negative naive cells did.

UMI-tagged TRB cDNA libraries were built via 5' RACE. TCRdb re-called the 5' RACE reads, yielding one record per CDR3 amino acid sequence without DNA. Reported are about 81,000 distinct CDR3 sequences; the ten largest clones contain 1.5% to 2%. Subsets of CD8+ T cells were each sorted in triplicate at about 300,000 cells apiece. Naive CD8+ T cells showed CD45RO-CCR7+CD27+CD95-. This receptor was taken from a human donor in good health. Some clones in this sample may be carry-over from other donors' samples. V usage is TRBV19 and J usage is TRBJ2-7; TCRdb indicates TRBD1, and absent DNA this call remains unverified. The sequenced sample consisted of naive CXCR3- CD8+ T cells from blood. Specified subset: CD45RO-CCR7+CD27+CD95- naive CD8+ T cells lacking CXCR3 (TNR3-). The CDR3 reads CASSDRDGDYEQYF. Together with reference TRBV19 and TRBJ2-7, the CDR3 gives the full variable domain: DGGITQSPKYLFRKEGQNVTLSCEQNLNHDAMYWYRQDPGQGLRLIYYSQIVNDFQKGDIAEGYSVSREKKESFPLTVTSAQKNPTAFYLCASSDRDGDYEQYFGPGTRLTVT.